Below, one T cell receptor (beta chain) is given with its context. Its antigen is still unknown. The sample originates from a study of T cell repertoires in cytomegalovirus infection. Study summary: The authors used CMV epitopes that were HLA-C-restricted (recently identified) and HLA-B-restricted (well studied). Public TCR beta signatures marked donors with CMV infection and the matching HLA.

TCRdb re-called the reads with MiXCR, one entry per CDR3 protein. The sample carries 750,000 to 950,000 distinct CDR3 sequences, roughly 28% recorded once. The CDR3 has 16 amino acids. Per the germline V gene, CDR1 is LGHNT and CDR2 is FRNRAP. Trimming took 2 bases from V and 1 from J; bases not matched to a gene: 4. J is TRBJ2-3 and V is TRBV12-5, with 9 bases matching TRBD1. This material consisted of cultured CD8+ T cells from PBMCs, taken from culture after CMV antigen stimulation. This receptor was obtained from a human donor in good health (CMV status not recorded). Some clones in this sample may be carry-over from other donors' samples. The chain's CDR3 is CASGLRGQGGTDTQYF. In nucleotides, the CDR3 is TGTGCTAGTGGTTTGCGGGGACAGGGAGGCACAGATACGCAGTATTTT.